This T cell receptor beta chain was captured in a study of cytomegalovirus exposure and HLA in healthy donors. Overall study findings and caveats: In vitro assays verified that three CMV-associated chains recognized CMV antigens specifically.

With respect to this clone: Its cognate antigen is unknown.

PCR employed 60 Vbeta and 13 Jbeta primers. Here immunoSEQ multiplex PCR was the method, and the copy in TCRdb shows in-frame clones only, minus some. The sample records roughly 160,000 clones, around 80% being singletons. This CDR3 contains 14 residues. Germline V lookup: CDR1 SNHLY, CDR2 FYNNEI. V was trimmed by 4 bases and J by 2 bases, leaving 9 bases between them. This sequence joins TRBV2 and TRBJ1-3; D is ambiguous. This receptor was obtained from a middle-aged man in good health and CMV-seronegative. The sample consisted of PBMCs. The CDR3 reads CASSAPPAGNTIYF. DNA of the CDR3: TGTGCCAGCAGTGCCCCTCCAGCTGGAAACACCATATATTTT.